The present T cell receptor beta chain was sequenced within a study of OX40 agonist ivuxolimab in advanced cancers. Sequenced by immunoSEQ multiplex PCR; TCRdb stores in-frame clones only, minus some. The table has roughly 75,000 clones, 86% seen once. Concerning this clone: Its specificity is unknown.

General study results and limits: At 0.1 to 3.0 mg/kg and by week 6, CD4+ and CD8+ T cells in the blood had expanded clonally. Mean expanded clone counts were higher in CD8+ than CD4+ T cells.

Deletions cut 6 bases from V and 0 bases from J, with 3 bases between. Germline CDR1 and CDR2: LNHDA and SQIVND (reference sequence). This CDR3 has 13 amino acids. This clonotype originated in an adult with an advanced solid tumor such as melanoma, head and neck, liver or kidney cancer. The V gene is TRBV19, the J gene TRBJ2-6, with no clear D. The specimen was CD4+ or CD8+ T cells sorted from blood, collected in a trial of the OX40 agonist ivuxolimab. DNA for the CDR3: TGTGCCAGTAGCCGCTCTGGGGCCAACGTCCTGACTTTC. The encoded protein is CASSRSGANVLTF.